Detailed here is one TCR beta chain. These data come from a study of molecular identifiers for immune sequencing clone quantification. Germline assignment: CDR1 SQVTM and CDR2 ANQGSEA. The length of the CDR3 is 13 residues. The V and J ends lost 7 bases and 1 base, in that order; junction bases with no gene match: 7. Methods described previously, with TCR primers listed, were used for bulk TCR libraries. Via MiXCR, TCRdb re-called the PCR reads, giving one row per CDR3 protein. The sample includes 400,000 to 600,000 distinct CDR3 sequences, around 23% of them seen just once. The rearrangement joins TRBV29-1 to TRBJ2-7; 7 bases are a match to TRBD1. This clonotype was sampled from a human donor in good health. Some libraries in this study had Jurkat cell RNA spiked in. Sequenced input: naive CD8+ T cells from blood, with Jurkat cell RNA spiked in. Subset indicated: FACS-sorted CD8+CD4-CCR7+CD45RA+ naive T cells. The CDR3 DNA sequence: TGCAGCGCTATCGGGACAGCTTCCTACGAGCAGTACTTC. Its translation: CSAIGTASYEQYF.